This entry features one T cell receptor (beta chain) sequence. Its antigen target is currently unknown. From each donor, an approximately 2.4 ml peripheral blood sample was collected into PAXgene tubes and kept at -80 degrees C. Without any T cell sorting, total RNA was extracted from whole blood using the PAXgene blood miRNA kit on an automated QIAcube. Peripheral blood from monozygotic twin pairs, either concordant or discordant for inflammatory bowel disease, underwent deep TCRalpha and TCRbeta repertoire profiling that used unique molecular barcoding. Smoking habits were recorded for all twin pairs, with individuals classified as current, former or never smokers. The library was prepared using 5' RACE. Preparation of each TCR library used 3,500 to 4,500 ng of total RNA. cDNA was synthesized with SMARTScribe reverse transcriptase in eight separate reactions per sample. During cDNA synthesis, template switching was used to introduce unique molecular identifiers that contained a 6-nucleotide sample barcode. Amplification of TCRalpha and TCRbeta cDNA involved two nested PCRs of approximately 16 and 9 cycles, and each PCR was followed by bead purification. Before amplification, the cDNA was treated with uracil DNA-glycosylase and purified using the QIAquick PCR purification kit. The second PCR added Illumina TruSeq-compatible adapters along with sample-specific barcodes. Library quality and concentration were assessed using TapeStation and Qubit, and 5 ng of each library was pooled. Sequencing of pooled libraries was carried out on an Illumina HiSeq2500 single-index Rapid Run using 2 x 100 bp reads and custom sequencing primers. Per the original workflow: PCR and sequencing errors were corrected by UMI-based consensus assembly using MiGEC version 1.2.6. V(D)J alignment, clonotype assembly and CDR3 extraction were performed with MiXCR version 2.1.1. Gene usage, clonotype sharing and MAIT/NKT TCR abundance were normalised by analysing the top 1000, 10 000 and 20 000 clonotypes per sample. After downsampling to 27 000 UMIs, diversity was calculated as the inverse Simpson index using the vegan R package. Paired Mann-Whitney U tests were applied to discordant twin pairs, with Benjamini-Hochberg correction for multiple testing. Through TCRdb reprocessing, the reads give one entry per CDR3 protein sequence; DNA is omitted. TCRdb, not the original authors, processed these V and J calls. The table for this sample lists approximately 330,000 distinct CDR3 sequences. Of the sample, under 2.5% is held by the ten largest clones.

The data derive from a study of monozygotic twins with inflammatory bowel disease (dated by TCRdb to the late 2010s). Regarding the research as a whole: A total of 28 monozygotic twin pairs were included in the full study, comprising nine German pairs (four IBD-concordant, five IBD-discordant) and 19 IBD-discordant Danish pairs. Each individual had, on average, about 151 000 unique TCRalpha sequences and 181 000 unique TCRbeta sequences available for analysis. The search for disease-associated traits relied mainly on comparing, within discordant pairs, IBD patients with their genetically identical healthy co-twins.

Reading the germline V gene gives CDR1 SGHDN and CDR2 FVKESK. From the cysteine through the phenylalanine, the CDR3 covers 16 amino acids. The DNA is unrecorded. Overall study outcomes, separate from this receptor: Compared with healthy twins, IBD patients had fewer clonotypes in common with other individuals, a difference most pronounced in patients showing signs of disease activity. The analysis was unable to tell different T cell subtypes apart. TCRbeta repertoire diversity, by inverse Simpson index, was decreased in IBD patients compared with their healthy co-twins. The results gave no support for a single strong signal or clonotype linked to IBD. Concordant and discordant twins showed no difference in repertoire similarity, possibly because of limited statistical power. Background noise and inter-individual variability may have been introduced into the repertoires by the differing immunosuppressive treatments among patients.

Recombination linked TRBV14 to TRBJ1-3; TCRdb calls TRBD1, which cannot be checked without DNA. The TCR sequence derives from a human donor with ulcerative colitis or Crohn's disease, or a healthy co-twin of an affected twin (not recorded which). Sequenced sample: blood. The CDR3 protein sequence reads: CASSQRDTYSGNTIYF.